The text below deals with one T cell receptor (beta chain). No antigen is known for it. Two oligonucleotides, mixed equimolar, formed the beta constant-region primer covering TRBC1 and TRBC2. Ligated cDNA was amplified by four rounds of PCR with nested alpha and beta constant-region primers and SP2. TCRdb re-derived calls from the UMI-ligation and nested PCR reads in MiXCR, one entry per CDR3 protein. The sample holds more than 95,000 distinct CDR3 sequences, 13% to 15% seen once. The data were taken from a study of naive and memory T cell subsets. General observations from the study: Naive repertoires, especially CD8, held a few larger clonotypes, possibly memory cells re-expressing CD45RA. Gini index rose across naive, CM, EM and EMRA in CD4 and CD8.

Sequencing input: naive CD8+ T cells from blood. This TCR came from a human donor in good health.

CDR3 protein: CSARGTNTEAFF. The CDR3 nucleotides read TGCAGTGCTAGAGGCACGAACACTGAAGCTTTCTTT. The J gene is TRBJ1-1, the V gene TRBV20-1; no definite D call. Germline V CDR1 and CDR2: DFQATT, SNEGSKA (reference sequence). V lost 1 base and J lost 1, with 4 bases in between. The CDR3 runs 12 residues.